This T cell receptor beta chain originates from a study of shared clonotypes between healthy human individuals. As for the study in general: CD8 memory received one plate per donor, CD8 naive two, CD4 memory three and CD4 naive three.

V lost 4 bases, J lost 1 base, and 3 bases stayed unmatched. This CDR3 spans 15 amino acids. Germline values: CDR1 SGHAT, CDR2 FQNNGV. It was across several immunoSEQ plates that each subset's genomic DNA was evenly split. TCRdb's copy holds only in-frame clones and misses some; the assay was immunoSEQ multiplex PCR. The repertoire holds some 1.5 million clones, with 95% to 99% as singletons. About this clone: Its antigen is still unknown.

Broader study findings: Shared across a handful of donors were about 4.8% of the naive CD4 clonotypes.

The chain is built from TRBV11-2 and TRBJ2-3, with 9 bases identical to TRBD2. The clonotype comes from a man aged 25 to 45 in good health. The sample was naive CD4+ T cells sorted from blood. Indicated subset: CD45RA+ positively selected. CDR3 nucleotides: TGTGCCAGCAGCTCAAGACTAGCGGGCACAGATACGCAGTATTTT. Residues: CASSSRLAGTDTQYF.